The 15 T cell receptor beta chains reported below all come from one sample, sequenced in a study of CD8 T cells in ankylosing spondylitis. TCRdb analysed the 5' RACE reads with MiXCR anew, one entry per CDR3 protein. The profile shows about 92,000 distinct CDR3 sequences, 7.5% to 9% of them singletons. Sequencing input: blood, either unsorted or a sorted T cell fraction (not recorded which). All receptors derive from a male donor with ankylosing spondylitis or in good health (not recorded which).

This clonotype was counted at least ten times. The J gene is TRBJ1-2, the V gene TRBV20-1, with 7 bases aligning to TRBD1. The V gene's germline CDR1 is DFQATT and CDR2 SNEGSKA (reference sequence). The CDR3 totals 15 residues. Germline trimming cut 0 bases from V and 4 bases from J; bases unmatched to any gene: 8. DNA of the CDR3: TGCAGTGCTAGAGACCGGGACAGCTTTTCCTATGGCTACACCTTC. Translating it yields CSARDRDSFSYGYTF.

This chain connects TRBV19 to TRBJ2-1; D might be TRBD2 (7 bases). Trimming cost V 3 bases and J 9 bases, with 12 bases left between them. The CDR3 runs 13 residues. The V gene's germline CDR1 is LNHDA and CDR2 SQIVND (reference sequence). CDR3 in amino acids: CASSMRGGGEQFF. Written as DNA, the CDR3 is TGTGCCAGTAGTATGAGGGGGGGAGGTGAGCAGTTCTTC.

This clonotype was observed many times. This rearrangement joins TRBV28 to TRBJ1-2; tentatively, D is TRBD1 (6 bases). V dropped 4 bases and J dropped 5 bases, with 20 bases sitting between them. CDR3 length equals 16 residues. Germline assignment: CDR1 MDHEN and CDR2 SYDVKM. CDR3 amino acids: CASSSSGTQISYGYTF. In nucleotides, the CDR3 is TGTGCCAGCAGTTCCTCCGGGACACAGATTTCTTATGGCTACACCTTC.

This clonotype was seen repeatedly, ten times or more. The rearrangement uses TRBV28 and TRBJ2-3; 11 bases agree with TRBD2. In germline, CDR1 is MDHEN, CDR2 SYDVKM. The ends lost 6 bases at V and 5 bases at J; junction bases unmatched: 7. The CDR3 loop spans 15 amino acids. CDR3 sequence: CASRPLAGGRDTQYF. Written as DNA, the CDR3 is TGTGCCAGCAGACCGCTAGCGGGGGGAAGAGATACGCAGTATTTT.

There are many counts of this clonotype. V and J are TRBV9 and TRBJ1-1; D is unresolved. Germline V gene lookup returns CDR1 SGDLS and CDR2 YYNGEE. The CDR3 contains 14 residues. V was shortened by 2 bases and J by 4 bases, with 12 bases between the two germline ends. The CDR3 loop reads CASSVTARSTEAFF. The CDR3, as DNA: TGTGCCAGCAGCGTTACCGCCCGGTCCACTGAAGCTTTCTTT.

This clonotype came up many times. The chain is built from TRBV7-3 and TRBJ1-1; D possibly corresponds to TRBD1 (5 bases). V shed 5 bases and J shed 2 bases, with 12 bases lying between them. CDR1 is SGHTA, CDR2 FQGTGA, per germline. CDR3 length equals 14 residues. The CDR3 sequence is CASSTQGVNTEAFF. CDR3 sequence (DNA): TGTGCCAGCAGCACCCAGGGTGTCAACACTGAAGCTTTCTTT. Looking up the rest from reference TRBV7-3 and TRBJ1-1 gives the full variable domain: GAGVSQTPSNKVTEKGKYVELRCDPISGHTALYWYRQSLGQGPEFLIYFQGTGAADDSGLPNDRFFAVRPEGSVSTLKIQRTERGDSAVYLCASSTQGVNTEAFFGQGTRLTVV.

This clonotype was found a few times. The chain joins TRBV2 to TRBJ2-5, with D maybe TRBD2 (6 bases). The CDR3 is 13 amino acids. V was shortened by 6 bases and J by 2 bases, with 10 bases between the two germline ends. Germline V lookup: CDR1 SNHLY, CDR2 FYNNEI. The CDR3 bases are TGTGCCAGCAGAGGGACTCTTCAAGAGACCCAGTACTTC. The encoded protein is CASRGTLQETQYF.

This clonotype was detected ten times or more. The chain uses TRBV10-3 and TRBJ2-7, with 7 nucleotides matching TRBD1. Trimming at V came to 0 bases and at J to 3 bases, leaving 8 bases not matched to a gene. This CDR3 is built from 16 residues. Germline V lookup: CDR1 ENHRY, CDR2 SYGVKD. The CDR3 DNA is TGTGCCATCAGTGAGTCTGAGACAGGGTATGGCTACGAGCAGTACTTC. It specifies CAISESETGYGYEQYF.

This clonotype was seen ten or more times. The genes are TRBV7-6 and TRBJ2-3; D not certain. This CDR3 has 13 amino acids. Per the germline V gene, CDR1 is SGHVS and CDR2 is FNYEAQ. V shed 1 base and J shed 4 bases, with 6 bases lying between them. CDR3: CASSLGPPDTQYF. CDR3 sequence (DNA): TGTGCCAGCAGCTTAGGACCCCCAGATACGCAGTATTTT.

The chain has TRBV5-1 and TRBJ1-1; 9 nucleotides align to TRBD1. Losses at the gene ends were 4 bases for V and 3 bases for J; bases not matched to a gene: 13. This CDR3 contains 17 residues. Germline V lookup: CDR1 SGHRS, CDR2 YFSETQ. The CDR3: CASSNRRDRAGDTEAFF. CDR3 DNA sequence: TGCGCCAGCAGCAATCGCCGGGACAGGGCTGGGGACACTGAAGCTTTCTTT.

This clonotype was seen many times. This rearrangement joins TRBV4-1 to TRBJ2-3, with 7 nucleotides matching TRBD2. Trimming at V came to 0 bases and at J to 4 bases, leaving 10 bases not matched to a gene. The CDR3 consists of 17 residues. The germline gives CDR1 MGHRA, CDR2 YSYEKL. DNA for the CDR3: TGCGCCAGCAGCCAAGATCGGGGGGACTCACCTCCAGATACGCAGTATTTT. Protein: CASSQDRGDSPPDTQYF.

This clonotype was seen at least ten times. This sequence joins TRBV6-4 and TRBJ2-2; D perhaps matches TRBD2 (5 bases). The CDR3 loop spans 14 amino acids. Germline V gene sequence: CDR1 MRHNA, CDR2 SNTAGT. V lost 0 bases, J lost 3 bases, and 5 bases lay in between. CDR3: CASSDSRDTGELFF. The DNA for the CDR3 is TGTGCCAGCAGTGACTCGAGGGACACCGGGGAGCTGTTTTTT.

This clonotype was counted many times. This sequence joins TRBV20-1 and TRBJ2-7, with D uncertain. The germline V gene encodes CDR1 DFQATT and CDR2 SNEGSKA (reference sequence). CDR3 length: 13 amino acids. Trimming removed 6 bases from V and 2 bases from J, with 14 bases in between. CDR3 region: CSARPTRAYEQYF. The DNA for the CDR3 is TGCAGTGCGCGCCCCACCCGAGCCTACGAGCAGTACTTC.

This clonotype has a count of ten or more. The rearrangement uses TRBV7-8 and TRBJ2-7; D gene unclear. Deletions cut 7 bases from V and 1 base from J, with 14 bases between. CDR1 is SGHVS, CDR2 FQNEAQ, per germline. The CDR3 runs 14 residues. The DNA for the CDR3 is TGTGCCAGCATCCCTTCAGCCGGGTCCTACGAGCAGTACTTC. This sequence encodes CASIPSAGSYEQYF.

This clonotype was counted many times. The chain couples TRBV6-1 to TRBJ1-2, with 9 bases fitting TRBD1. Per the germline V gene, CDR1 is MNHNS and CDR2 is SASEGT. With 6 bases clipped from V and 4 bases from J, the junction kept 6 bases outside the gene matches. This CDR3 has 14 residues. The CDR3 region is CASRLQGASYGYTF. In nucleotides, the CDR3 is TGTGCCAGCAGGCTACAGGGGGCCTCCTATGGCTACACCTTC.